This T cell receptor beta chain stems from a study of cytomegalovirus exposure and HLA in healthy donors. Comment on this clone: The antigen remains unidentified.

The PCR was carried out with 60 Vbeta primers and 13 Jbeta primers. Only in-frame clones appear in the TCRdb table, and some are missing; sequencing was by immunoSEQ multiplex PCR. The sample yields approximately 170,000 clones, approximately 81% seen once. This CDR3 comprises 18 residues. CDR1 and CDR2 from the germline V gene are SNHLY and FYNNEI. V dropped 5 bases and J dropped 3; count of bases not matched to a gene: 17. Notes on the study in general: TCR beta V segments were, for the most part, productive about 87% or about 30% of the time in an earlier analysis. Later analysis identified a missense DCLRE1C variant that was linked to TCR beta V- and J-gene trimming. Most observed TCR sequences were rare, whereas some public TCRs were detected in many donors.

The TCR was taken from a woman aged 18-29 years in good health and CMV-seronegative. The material sequenced was PBMCs. The chain is built from TRBV2 and TRBJ2-3; 7 bases agree with TRBD2. The CDR3 loop is CASSTAIHGAGETDTQYF. The CDR3, as DNA: TGTGCCAGCAGTACCGCGATCCACGGGGCGGGAGAGACAGATACGCAGTATTTT.